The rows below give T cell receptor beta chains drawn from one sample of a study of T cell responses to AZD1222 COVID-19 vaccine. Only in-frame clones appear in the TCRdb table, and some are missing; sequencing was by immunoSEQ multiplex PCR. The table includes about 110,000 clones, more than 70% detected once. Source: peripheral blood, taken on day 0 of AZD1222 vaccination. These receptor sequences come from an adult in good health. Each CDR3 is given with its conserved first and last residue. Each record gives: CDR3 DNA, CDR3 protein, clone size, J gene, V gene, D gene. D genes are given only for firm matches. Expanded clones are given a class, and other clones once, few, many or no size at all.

cdr3_nt: TGCGCCAGCAGCGAGCAGGGACAGCATAATTCACCCCTCCACTTT
cdr3_aa: CASSEQGQHNSPLHF
clone_size: .
j_call: TRBJ1-6
v_call: TRBV4-3
d_call: TRBD1

cdr3_nt: TGTGCCAGCAGCTTAGAATTGGGCAGGGGGCCTGAAAAACTGTTTTTT
cdr3_aa: CASSLELGRGPEKLFF
clone_size: .
j_call: TRBJ1-4
v_call: TRBV7-9
d_call: TRBD1

cdr3_nt: TGTGCCAGCAGTTTTCTGGTAAGCAACGAGCAGTACTTC
cdr3_aa: CASSFLVSNEQYF
clone_size: .
j_call: TRBJ2-7
v_call: TRBV27
d_call: .

cdr3_nt: TGCAGCCTAAGGGGTCTAGCGGGACACAATGAGCAGTTCTTC
cdr3_aa: CSLRGLAGHNEQFF
clone_size: .
j_call: TRBJ2-1
v_call: TRBV29-1
d_call: TRBD2

cdr3_nt: TGTGCCAGTACCAATAGCGGGGGTTACAATGAGCAGTTCTTC
cdr3_aa: CASTNSGGYNEQFF
clone_size: .
j_call: TRBJ2-1
v_call: TRBV19
d_call: TRBD2

cdr3_nt: TGCAGCGTCCCTAGCTACAGAGAGGGTTCGTATGGCTACACCTTC
cdr3_aa: CSVPSYREGSYGYTF
clone_size: .
j_call: TRBJ1-2
v_call: TRBV29-1
d_call: .

cdr3_nt: TGTGCCACCGTACCCGGGGGGATGAACACTGAAGCTTTCTTT
cdr3_aa: CATVPGGMNTEAFF
clone_size: .
j_call: TRBJ1-1
v_call: TRBV25-1
d_call: .

cdr3_nt: TGTGCCAGCAGGCTGACAGGGTGGAATCAGCCCCAGCATTTT
cdr3_aa: CASRLTGWNQPQHF
clone_size: once
j_call: TRBJ1-5
v_call: TRBV28
d_call: TRBD1

cdr3_nt: TGTGCCAGCAGTGCCGGGACAGCAACAGATACGCAGTATTTT
cdr3_aa: CASSAGTATDTQYF
clone_size: .
j_call: TRBJ2-3
v_call: TRBV28
d_call: TRBD1

cdr3_nt: TGTGCCAGCAGCGTAGGACTAGCGGGGGGGCTTAGCACAGATACGCAGTATTTT
cdr3_aa: CASSVGLAGGLSTDTQYF
clone_size: .
j_call: TRBJ2-3
v_call: TRBV9
d_call: TRBD2

cdr3_nt: TGTGCCAGCAGTTTAGGGATGGGAGGGGATAATTCACCCCTCCACTTT
cdr3_aa: CASSLGMGGDNSPLHF
clone_size: .
j_call: TRBJ1-6
v_call: TRBV28
d_call: .

cdr3_nt: TGTGCCAGCACTCAGGGTGGCGGGTTCACTGAAGCTTTCTTT
cdr3_aa: CASTQGGGFTEAFF
clone_size: .
j_call: TRBJ1-1
v_call: TRBV6-5
d_call: .

cdr3_nt: TGTGCCAGCAGCGCTGGGAGAGGACGGGGGGCCCACAATGAGCAGTTCTTC
cdr3_aa: CASSAGRGRGAHNEQFF
clone_size: .
j_call: TRBJ2-1
v_call: TRBV9
d_call: .

cdr3_nt: TGTGCCAGCAGATGGACCTATAATTCACCCCTCCACTTT
cdr3_aa: CASRWTYNSPLHF
clone_size: once
j_call: TRBJ1-6
v_call: TRBV27
d_call: .

cdr3_nt: TGCGCCAGCAGTGTCGTGGGACTAGCGGCGGATACGCAGTATTTT
cdr3_aa: CASSVVGLAADTQYF
clone_size: .
j_call: TRBJ2-3
v_call: TRBV10-1
d_call: TRBD2

cdr3_nt: TGTGCCAGTAGTATAGATAGGGACAGGGGCACAGATACGCAGTATTTT
cdr3_aa: CASSIDRDRGTDTQYF
clone_size: .
j_call: TRBJ2-3
v_call: TRBV19
d_call: TRBD1

cdr3_nt: TGTGCCAGCAGCAATAAAGAGGACGGCCTTAATGAAAAACTGTTTTTT
cdr3_aa: CASSNKEDGLNEKLFF
clone_size: .
j_call: TRBJ1-4
v_call: TRBV5-6
d_call: .

cdr3_nt: TGTGCCAGCAGCGCATCGAGTGTGGGGTCTCTCCACTTT
cdr3_aa: CASSASSVGSLHF
clone_size: .
j_call: TRBJ1-6
v_call: TRBV7-9
d_call: .

cdr3_nt: TGTGCCAGCAGTTACCGTGGATCGGGGGATAATCAGCCCCAGCATTTT
cdr3_aa: CASSYRGSGDNQPQHF
clone_size: .
j_call: TRBJ1-5
v_call: TRBV6-5
d_call: .

cdr3_nt: TGCAGCGCCCCGGGACAGGGTAACTATGGCTACACCTTC
cdr3_aa: CSAPGQGNYGYTF
clone_size: .
j_call: TRBJ1-2
v_call: TRBV29-1
d_call: TRBD1

cdr3_nt: TGTGCCAGCAGTTTAAGGGCGAGTGCAGGACGAATGGGTAATTCACCCCTCCACTTT
cdr3_aa: CASSLRASAGRMGNSPLHF
clone_size: .
j_call: TRBJ1-6
v_call: TRBV27
d_call: .

cdr3_nt: TGTGCCAGCATTCGCCCGGGACAGGGCTATGGCTACACCTTC
cdr3_aa: CASIRPGQGYGYTF
clone_size: .
j_call: TRBJ1-2
v_call: TRBV2
d_call: TRBD1

cdr3_nt: TGTGCCAGCAGCCTCCGGGAAGACACTGAAGCTTTCTTT
cdr3_aa: CASSLREDTEAFF
clone_size: .
j_call: TRBJ1-1
v_call: TRBV3-1/TRBV3-2
d_call: .

cdr3_nt: TGCGCCAGCAGCCAGCGGACAGGGGGCTCCTACGAGCAGTACTTC
cdr3_aa: CASSQRTGGSYEQYF
clone_size: once
j_call: TRBJ2-7
v_call: TRBV4-1
d_call: TRBD1

cdr3_nt: TGTGCCAGCCTGAAAGGGGCTGGCACAATAGATACGCAGTATTTT
cdr3_aa: CASLKGAGTIDTQYF
clone_size: .
j_call: TRBJ2-3
v_call: TRBV7-9
d_call: .

cdr3_nt: TGTGCCAGCAGTTCAGTCGGGACTGAAGCTTTCTTT
cdr3_aa: CASSSVGTEAFF
clone_size: .
j_call: TRBJ1-1
v_call: TRBV5-6
d_call: .

cdr3_nt: TGTGCCAGCAGCTTAGCGTCTTTATTTGGTCCTCCATCCCCGGCTGACGAGCAGTACTTC
cdr3_aa: CASSLASLFGPPSPADEQYF
clone_size: .
j_call: TRBJ2-7
v_call: TRBV7-8
d_call: .

cdr3_nt: TGTGCCAGCAGTTCTGACAGATACGAGCAGTACTTC
cdr3_aa: CASSSDRYEQYF
clone_size: .
j_call: TRBJ2-7
v_call: TRBV6-5
d_call: .

cdr3_nt: TGTGCCAGCAGCTTAGAAGGGGAATGGTTTTACAATGAGCAGTTCTTC
cdr3_aa: CASSLEGEWFYNEQFF
clone_size: .
j_call: TRBJ2-1
v_call: TRBV7-8
d_call: .

cdr3_nt: TGTGCCAGCAGCTTAGGCAGTGGTACTGAAGCTTTCTTT
cdr3_aa: CASSLGSGTEAFF
clone_size: once
j_call: TRBJ1-1
v_call: TRBV11-1
d_call: .

cdr3_nt: TGTGCCAGCAGCGCTTACGGACAGGAAAATAATGAAAAACTGTTTTTT
cdr3_aa: CASSAYGQENNEKLFF
clone_size: .
j_call: TRBJ1-4
v_call: TRBV9
d_call: TRBD1

cdr3_nt: TGTGCCAGCAGCTGGGTGACTGGGGCCAACGTCCTGACTTTC
cdr3_aa: CASSWVTGANVLTF
clone_size: .
j_call: TRBJ2-6
v_call: TRBV7-9
d_call: .

cdr3_nt: TGTGCCAGCAGCCTCGGGGTGGGACAGTACAATGAGCAGTTCTTC
cdr3_aa: CASSLGVGQYNEQFF
clone_size: .
j_call: TRBJ2-1
v_call: TRBV11-2
d_call: TRBD1

cdr3_nt: TGTGCCAGCAGCTTAAGTATGACAGGGGGGACTGAAGCTTTCTTT
cdr3_aa: CASSLSMTGGTEAFF
clone_size: .
j_call: TRBJ1-1
v_call: TRBV7-9
d_call: TRBD1

cdr3_nt: TGTGCCAGCAGCCTTCGTTCAGGGTTATCCTACGAGCAGTACTTC
cdr3_aa: CASSLRSGLSYEQYF
clone_size: few
j_call: TRBJ2-7
v_call: TRBV27
d_call: .

cdr3_nt: TGTGCCAGTAGTACAGGACAGGGGATACTGTTTTTT
cdr3_aa: CASSTGQGILFF
clone_size: .
j_call: TRBJ1-4
v_call: TRBV19
d_call: TRBD1

cdr3_nt: TGTGCCAGCAGTTTTGATAGCAATCAGCCCCAGCATTTT
cdr3_aa: CASSFDSNQPQHF
clone_size: .
j_call: TRBJ1-5
v_call: TRBV12-3/TRBV12-4
d_call: .

cdr3_nt: TGTGCCAGCAGCTTAGAAGAGGGGAGCTATGGCTACACCTTC
cdr3_aa: CASSLEEGSYGYTF
clone_size: .
j_call: TRBJ1-2
v_call: TRBV7-2
d_call: .

cdr3_nt: TGTGCCAGCAGTGAACACGGCAGGGTAGAGGACATTCAGTACTTC
cdr3_aa: CASSEHGRVEDIQYF
clone_size: .
j_call: TRBJ2-4
v_call: TRBV6-1
d_call: .

cdr3_nt: TGTGCCAGCAGCGCCCGGGGGGCGGGGGCCACCACCGGGGAGCTGTTTTTT
cdr3_aa: CASSARGAGATTGELFF
clone_size: .
j_call: TRBJ2-2
v_call: TRBV3-1/TRBV3-2
d_call: .

cdr3_nt: TGTGCCAGCAGCTCCCACGGACAGGGGACCGCCTACGAGCAGTACTTC
cdr3_aa: CASSSHGQGTAYEQYF
clone_size: .
j_call: TRBJ2-7
v_call: TRBV7-8
d_call: TRBD1

cdr3_nt: TGTGCCAGCAGTTTGGGAGAGGGGCCGAGCTATGGCTACACCTTC
cdr3_aa: CASSLGEGPSYGYTF
clone_size: .
j_call: TRBJ1-2
v_call: TRBV28
d_call: .

cdr3_nt: TGTGCCAGCAGCTTTCGGGGAACCTACGAGCAGTACTTC
cdr3_aa: CASSFRGTYEQYF
clone_size: .
j_call: TRBJ2-7
v_call: TRBV7-2
d_call: .

cdr3_nt: TGTGCCAGCAGCTTAGAGGAGGCGGGCAGGGGGCGCCCCTTTTACGAGCAGTACTTC
cdr3_aa: CASSLEEAGRGRPFYEQYF
clone_size: .
j_call: TRBJ2-7
v_call: TRBV7-2
d_call: TRBD1

cdr3_nt: TGTGCCAGCATGCAAGGGCCCGGGGAGCTGTTTTTT
cdr3_aa: CASMQGPGELFF
clone_size: .
j_call: TRBJ2-2
v_call: TRBV28
d_call: .

cdr3_nt: TGTGCCAGCTCACCACCTTCTGGGACCGATCAGCCCCAGCATTTT
cdr3_aa: CASSPPSGTDQPQHF
clone_size: .
j_call: TRBJ1-5
v_call: TRBV18
d_call: .

cdr3_nt: TGTGCCAGTAGTACAGGACTAGCATCTGACAATGAGCAGTTCTTC
cdr3_aa: CASSTGLASDNEQFF
clone_size: .
j_call: TRBJ2-1
v_call: TRBV19
d_call: TRBD2

cdr3_nt: TGTGCCACCAGTGATTTGCTTGGCTACACCTTC
cdr3_aa: CATSDLLGYTF
clone_size: .
j_call: TRBJ1-2
v_call: TRBV24-1
d_call: .

cdr3_nt: TGTGCCTGGAGACAGGTAAACACTGAAGCTTTCTTT
cdr3_aa: CAWRQVNTEAFF
clone_size: .
j_call: TRBJ1-1
v_call: TRBV30
d_call: .

cdr3_nt: TGTGCCACCAGCAGGGTCGAGAATTCACCCCTCCACTTT
cdr3_aa: CATSRVENSPLHF
clone_size: .
j_call: TRBJ1-6
v_call: TRBV15
d_call: .

cdr3_nt: TGTGCCAGCAGTTCCATCTACGGCGCCGAGACCCAGTACTTC
cdr3_aa: CASSSIYGAETQYF
clone_size: .
j_call: TRBJ2-5
v_call: TRBV6-2/TRBV6-3
d_call: .

cdr3_nt: TGTGCCAGCAGTAGGAGGACACGAACGGTCTACGAGCAGTACTTC
cdr3_aa: CASSRRTRTVYEQYF
clone_size: .
j_call: TRBJ2-7
v_call: TRBV6-2/TRBV6-3
d_call: .

cdr3_nt: TGCGCCAGCAGCCAAGTTGTAGGAGAGACCCAGTACTTC
cdr3_aa: CASSQVVGETQYF
clone_size: .
j_call: TRBJ2-5
v_call: TRBV4-1
d_call: .

cdr3_nt: TGTGCCAGCAGTTTAGGAACCACCCAGGGGCGGGCTTTCTTT
cdr3_aa: CASSLGTTQGRAFF
clone_size: .
j_call: TRBJ1-1
v_call: TRBV28
d_call: .